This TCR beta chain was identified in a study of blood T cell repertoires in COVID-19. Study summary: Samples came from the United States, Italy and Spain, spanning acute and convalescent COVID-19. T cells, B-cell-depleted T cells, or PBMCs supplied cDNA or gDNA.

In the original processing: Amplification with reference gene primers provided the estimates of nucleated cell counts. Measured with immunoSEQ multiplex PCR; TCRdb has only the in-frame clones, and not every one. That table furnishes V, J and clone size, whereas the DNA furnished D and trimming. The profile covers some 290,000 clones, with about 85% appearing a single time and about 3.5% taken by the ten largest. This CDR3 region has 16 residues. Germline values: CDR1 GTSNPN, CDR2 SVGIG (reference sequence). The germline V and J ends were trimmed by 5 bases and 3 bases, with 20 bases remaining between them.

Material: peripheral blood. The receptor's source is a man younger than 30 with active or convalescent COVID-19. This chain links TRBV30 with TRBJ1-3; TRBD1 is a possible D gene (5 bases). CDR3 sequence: CAWSIWTSLGGNTIYF. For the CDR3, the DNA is TGTGCCTGGTCCATTTGGACATCACTTGGTGGAAACACCATATATTTT.